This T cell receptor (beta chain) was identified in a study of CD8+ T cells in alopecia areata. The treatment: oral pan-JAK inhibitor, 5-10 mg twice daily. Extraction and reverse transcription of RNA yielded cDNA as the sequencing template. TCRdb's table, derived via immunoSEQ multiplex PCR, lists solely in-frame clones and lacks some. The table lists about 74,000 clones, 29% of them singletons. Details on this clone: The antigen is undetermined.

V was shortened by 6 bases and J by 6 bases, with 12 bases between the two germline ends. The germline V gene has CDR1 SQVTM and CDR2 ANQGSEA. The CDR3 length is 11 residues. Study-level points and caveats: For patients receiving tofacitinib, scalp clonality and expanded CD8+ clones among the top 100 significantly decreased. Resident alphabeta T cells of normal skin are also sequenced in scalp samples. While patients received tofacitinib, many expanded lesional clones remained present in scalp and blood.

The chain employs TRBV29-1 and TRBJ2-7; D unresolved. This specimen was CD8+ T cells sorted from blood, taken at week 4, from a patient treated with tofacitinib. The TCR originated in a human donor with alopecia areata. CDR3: CSVLFGVEQYF. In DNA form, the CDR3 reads TGCAGCGTACTCTTTGGGGTCGAGCAGTACTTC.